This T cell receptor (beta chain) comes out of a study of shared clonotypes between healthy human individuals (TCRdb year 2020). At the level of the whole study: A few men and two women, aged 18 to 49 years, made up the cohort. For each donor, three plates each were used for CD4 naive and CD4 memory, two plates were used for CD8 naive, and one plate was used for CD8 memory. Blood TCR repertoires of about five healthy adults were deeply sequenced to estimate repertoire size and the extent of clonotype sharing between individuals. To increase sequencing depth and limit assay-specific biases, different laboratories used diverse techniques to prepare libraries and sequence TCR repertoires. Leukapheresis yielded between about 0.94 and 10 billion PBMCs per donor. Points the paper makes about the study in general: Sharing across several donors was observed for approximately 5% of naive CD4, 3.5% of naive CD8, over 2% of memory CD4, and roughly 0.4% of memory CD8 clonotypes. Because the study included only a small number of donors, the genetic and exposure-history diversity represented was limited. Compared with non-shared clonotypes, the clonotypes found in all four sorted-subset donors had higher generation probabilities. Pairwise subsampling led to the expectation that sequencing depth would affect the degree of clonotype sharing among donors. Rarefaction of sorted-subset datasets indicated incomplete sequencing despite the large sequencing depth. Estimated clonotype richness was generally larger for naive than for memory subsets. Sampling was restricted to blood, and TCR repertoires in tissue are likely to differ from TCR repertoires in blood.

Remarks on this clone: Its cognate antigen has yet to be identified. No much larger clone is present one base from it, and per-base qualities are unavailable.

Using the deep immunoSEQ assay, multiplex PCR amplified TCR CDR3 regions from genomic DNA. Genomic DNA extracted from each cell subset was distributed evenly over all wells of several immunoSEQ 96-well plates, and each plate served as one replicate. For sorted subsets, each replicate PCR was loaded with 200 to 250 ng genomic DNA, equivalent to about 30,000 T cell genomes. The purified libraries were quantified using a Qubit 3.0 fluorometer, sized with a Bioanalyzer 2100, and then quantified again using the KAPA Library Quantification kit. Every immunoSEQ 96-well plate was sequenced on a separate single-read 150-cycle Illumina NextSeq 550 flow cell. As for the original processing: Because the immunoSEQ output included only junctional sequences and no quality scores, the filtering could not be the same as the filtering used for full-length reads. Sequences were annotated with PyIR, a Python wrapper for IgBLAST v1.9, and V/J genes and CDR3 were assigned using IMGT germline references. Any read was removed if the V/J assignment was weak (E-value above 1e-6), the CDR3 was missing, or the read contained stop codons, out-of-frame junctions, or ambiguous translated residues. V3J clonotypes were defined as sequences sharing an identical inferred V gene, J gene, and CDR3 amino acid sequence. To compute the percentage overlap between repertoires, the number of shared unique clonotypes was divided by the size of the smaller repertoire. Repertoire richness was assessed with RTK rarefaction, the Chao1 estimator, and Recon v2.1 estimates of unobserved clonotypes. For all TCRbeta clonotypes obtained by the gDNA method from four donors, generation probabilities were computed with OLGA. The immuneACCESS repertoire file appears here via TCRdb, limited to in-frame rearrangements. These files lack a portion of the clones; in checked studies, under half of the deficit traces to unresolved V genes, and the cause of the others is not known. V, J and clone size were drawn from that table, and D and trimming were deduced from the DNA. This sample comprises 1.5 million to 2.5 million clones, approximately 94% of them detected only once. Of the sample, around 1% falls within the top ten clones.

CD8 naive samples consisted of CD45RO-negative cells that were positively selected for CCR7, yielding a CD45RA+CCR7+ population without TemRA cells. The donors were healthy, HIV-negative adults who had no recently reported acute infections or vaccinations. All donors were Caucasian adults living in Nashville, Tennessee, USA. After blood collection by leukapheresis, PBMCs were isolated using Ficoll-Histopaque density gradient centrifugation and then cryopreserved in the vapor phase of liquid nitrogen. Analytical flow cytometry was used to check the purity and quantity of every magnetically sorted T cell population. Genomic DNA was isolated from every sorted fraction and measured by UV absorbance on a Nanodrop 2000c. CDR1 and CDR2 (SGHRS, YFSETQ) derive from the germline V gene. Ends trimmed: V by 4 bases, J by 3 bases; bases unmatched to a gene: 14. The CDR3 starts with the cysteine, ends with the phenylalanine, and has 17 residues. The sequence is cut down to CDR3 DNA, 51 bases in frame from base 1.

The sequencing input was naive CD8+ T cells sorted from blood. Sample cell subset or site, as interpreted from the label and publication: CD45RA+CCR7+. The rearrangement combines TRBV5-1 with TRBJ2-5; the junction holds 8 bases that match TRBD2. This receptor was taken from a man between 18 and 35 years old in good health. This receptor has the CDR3 CASSPRLAGGPEETQYF. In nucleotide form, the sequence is TGCGCCAGCAGCCCCCGCCTGGCGGGAGGACCCGAAGAGACCCAGTACTTC.